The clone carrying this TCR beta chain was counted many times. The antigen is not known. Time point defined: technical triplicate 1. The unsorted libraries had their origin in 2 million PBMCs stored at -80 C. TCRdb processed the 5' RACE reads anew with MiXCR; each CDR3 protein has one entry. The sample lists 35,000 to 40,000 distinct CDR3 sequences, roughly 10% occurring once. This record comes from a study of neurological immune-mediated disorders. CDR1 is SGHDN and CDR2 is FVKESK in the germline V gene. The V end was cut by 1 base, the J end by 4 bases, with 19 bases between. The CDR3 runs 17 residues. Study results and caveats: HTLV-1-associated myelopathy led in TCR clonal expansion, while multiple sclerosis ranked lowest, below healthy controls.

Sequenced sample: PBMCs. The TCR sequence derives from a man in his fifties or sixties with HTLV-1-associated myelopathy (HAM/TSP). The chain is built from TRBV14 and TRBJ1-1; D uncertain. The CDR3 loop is CASSQVIAREGGTEAFF. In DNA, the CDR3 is TGTGCCAGCAGCCAAGTTATAGCGAGGGAGGGAGGCACTGAAGCTTTCTTT.